Sequencing of this T cell receptor beta chain was carried out in a study of graft-versus-host responses after intestinal transplantation. Sequencing was performed with immunoSEQ multiplex PCR; in TCRdb, only in-frame clones are kept and a portion is missing. The sample yields under 90,000 clones, more than 85% seen once. Germline V CDR1 and CDR2: SGHRS, YFSETQ. V trimming: 3 bases; J trimming: 3 bases; junction bases outside the gene matches: 11. This CDR3 has 17 amino acids. As concerns this clone: Its antigen is unidentified.

The origin of this receptor is a human donor who was the organ donor for an intestinal transplant. The sequences come from unstimulated CD4+ T cells sorted from spleen or lymph node cells, collected before transplant. The chain is built from TRBV5-1 and TRBJ2-7; TRBD2 aligns across 11 bases. CDR3 in amino acids: CASSSPGLAGLFYEQYF. DNA for the CDR3: TGCGCCAGCAGCTCACCAGGACTAGCGGGTTTATTCTACGAGCAGTACTTC. Full variable domain (rest looked up from reference TRBV5-1 and TRBJ2-7): KAGVTQTPRYLIKTRGQQVTLSCSPISGHRSVSWYQQTPGQGLQFLFEYFSETQRNKGNFPGRFSGRQFSNSRSEMNVSTLELGDSALYLCASSSPGLAGLFYEQYFGPGTRLTVT.